The clone carrying this T cell receptor beta chain has a single count. In the study's own analysis: Scientists estimated how many nucleated cells there were by amplifying reference gene primers. The data were produced by immunoSEQ multiplex PCR, yet TCRdb's version contains in-frame clones alone and is incomplete. The DNA gave D and trimming, while V, J and clone size come from that table. The data hold some 70,000 clones, with 70% to 90% observed a single time. The CDR3 contains 15 residues. After removal of 4 bases from V and 0 bases from J, the junction contained 6 bases not matched to a gene. CDR1 is SGDLS and CDR2 is YYNGEE in the germline V gene. The sample is drawn from a study of blood T cell repertoires in COVID-19. Study in general: COVID-19 samples, acute and convalescent, were from the United States, Italy and Spain. T cells, B-cell-depleted T cells, or PBMCs supplied cDNA or gDNA.

Sequencing was performed on peripheral blood. The chain joins TRBV9 to TRBJ2-7; 8 bases line up with TRBD2. This TCR was sampled from a woman aged 60-70 years with acute or convalescent COVID-19. The chain's CDR3 is CASSHRGGTSYEQYF. The CDR3 bases are TGTGCCAGCAGCCACCGCGGGGGGACCTCCTACGAGCAGTACTTC.